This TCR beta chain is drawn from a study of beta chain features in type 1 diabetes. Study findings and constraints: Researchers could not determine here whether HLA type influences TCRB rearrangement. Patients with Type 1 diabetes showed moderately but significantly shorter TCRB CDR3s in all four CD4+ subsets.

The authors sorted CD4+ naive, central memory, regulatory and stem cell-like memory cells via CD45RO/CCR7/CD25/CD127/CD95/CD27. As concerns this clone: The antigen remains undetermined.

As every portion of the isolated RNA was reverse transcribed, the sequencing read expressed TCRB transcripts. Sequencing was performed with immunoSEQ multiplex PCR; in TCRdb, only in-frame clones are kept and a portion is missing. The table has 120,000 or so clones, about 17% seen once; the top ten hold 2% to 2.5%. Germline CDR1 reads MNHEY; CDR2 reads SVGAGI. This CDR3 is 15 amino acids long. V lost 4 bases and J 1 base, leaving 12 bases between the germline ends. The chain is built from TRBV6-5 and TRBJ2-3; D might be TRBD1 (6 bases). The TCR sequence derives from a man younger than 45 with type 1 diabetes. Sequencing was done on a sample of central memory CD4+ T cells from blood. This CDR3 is CASSLQGWGTDTQYF. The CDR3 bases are TGTGCCAGCAGTTTACAGGGCTGGGGCACAGATACGCAGTATTTT.